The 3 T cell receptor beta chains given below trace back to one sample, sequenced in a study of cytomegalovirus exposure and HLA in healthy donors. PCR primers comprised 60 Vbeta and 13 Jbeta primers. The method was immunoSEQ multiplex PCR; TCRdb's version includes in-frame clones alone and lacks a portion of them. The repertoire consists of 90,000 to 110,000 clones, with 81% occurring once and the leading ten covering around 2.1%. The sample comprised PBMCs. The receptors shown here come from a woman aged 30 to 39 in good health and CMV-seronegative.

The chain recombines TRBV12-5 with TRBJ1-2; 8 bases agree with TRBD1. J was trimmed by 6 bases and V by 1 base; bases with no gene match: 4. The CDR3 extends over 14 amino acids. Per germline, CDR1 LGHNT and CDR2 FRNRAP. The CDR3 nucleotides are TGTGCTAGTGGTTTGGACAGGGGGTGGGATGGCTACACCTTC. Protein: CASGLDRGWDGYTF.

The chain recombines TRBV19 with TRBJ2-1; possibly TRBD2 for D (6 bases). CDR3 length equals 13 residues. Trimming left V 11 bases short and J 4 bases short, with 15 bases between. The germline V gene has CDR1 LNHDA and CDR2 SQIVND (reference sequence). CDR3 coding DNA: TGTGCCGCGGCGGAGGGCGGTTACAATGAGCAGTTCTTC. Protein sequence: CAAAEGGYNEQFF. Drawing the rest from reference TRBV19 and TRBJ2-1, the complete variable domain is DGGITQSPKYLFRKEGQNVTLSCEQNLNHDAMYWYRQDPGQGLRLIYYSQIVNDFQKGDIAEGYSVSREKKESFPLTVTSAQKNPTAFYLCAAAEGGYNEQFFGPGTRLTVL.

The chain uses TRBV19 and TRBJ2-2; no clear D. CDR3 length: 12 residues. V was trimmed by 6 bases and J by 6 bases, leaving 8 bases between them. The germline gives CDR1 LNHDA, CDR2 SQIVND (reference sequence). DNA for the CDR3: TGTGCCAGTAGCCTCCTTCCCGGGGAGCTGTTTTTT. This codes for CASSLLPGELFF.